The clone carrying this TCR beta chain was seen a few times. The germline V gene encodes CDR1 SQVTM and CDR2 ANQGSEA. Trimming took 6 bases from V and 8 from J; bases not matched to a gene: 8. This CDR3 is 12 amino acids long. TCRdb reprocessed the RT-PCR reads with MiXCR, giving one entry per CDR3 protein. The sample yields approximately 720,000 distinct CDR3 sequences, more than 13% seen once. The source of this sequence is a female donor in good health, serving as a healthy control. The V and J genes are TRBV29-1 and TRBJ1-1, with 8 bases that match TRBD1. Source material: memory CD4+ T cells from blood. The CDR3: CSVAVTGVEAFF. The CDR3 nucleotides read TGCAGCGTCGCGGTGACAGGGGTAGAAGCTTTCTTT.